The 23 T cell receptor beta chains presented below share a single source sample, sequenced in a study of shared clonotypes between healthy human individuals. Naive-designated CD8 cells lacked CD45RO, were positively enriched for CCR7, and omitted terminally differentiated effector memory CD45RA+ cells. The repertoire was sequenced with immunoSEQ multiplex PCR; TCRdb's copy has only in-frame clones and lacks some. The data hold fewer than 800,000 clones, with 90% to 95% observed a single time. The sequencing input was naive CD8+ T cells sorted from blood. These receptors were collected from a man under 40 in good health.

CDR3 in amino acids: CAWSIAGHEQYF. In nucleotides, the CDR3 is TGTGCCTGGAGTATAGCAGGGCACGAGCAGTACTTC. The genes are TRBV30 and TRBJ2-7; tentatively, D is TRBD1 (5 bases). V lost 2 bases to trimming and J lost 5 bases, with 10 bases between them. Germline CDR1 and CDR2: GTSNPN and SVGIG (reference sequence). The CDR3 runs to 12 residues.

The chain has TRBV11-2 and TRBJ1-4; weak D call: TRBD1 (5 bases). V lost 5 bases, J lost 4 bases, and 17 bases lay in between. CDR1 and CDR2 (germline): SGHAT, FQNNGV. CDR3 length equals 16 residues. The CDR3 sequence: CASSTFDSPGNEKLFF. The CDR3, as DNA: TGTGCCAGCAGCACCTTCGACAGTCCCGGTAATGAAAAACTGTTTTTT.

This sequence joins TRBV27 and TRBJ1-1; D ambiguous. CDR1 is MNHEY, CDR2 SMNVEV, per germline (reference sequence). This CDR3 is 16 amino acids long. V was trimmed by 0 bases and J by 0 bases, leaving 11 bases between them. The DNA for the CDR3 is TGTGCCAGCAGTTTATCAAGGACGGCTTTGAACACTGAAGCTTTCTTT. It specifies CASSLSRTALNTEAFF.

J is TRBJ2-5 and V is TRBV10-1, with TRBD2 matching over 9 bases. This CDR3 is built from 15 residues. CDR1 and CDR2 from the germline V gene are WNHNN and SYGVQD (reference sequence). V trimming: 3 bases; J trimming: 6 bases; junction bases outside the gene matches: 8. CDR3 DNA sequence: TGCGCCAGCAGTGAATGGCGGGAGGGCCTGAAGACCCAGTACTTC. It encodes CASSEWREGLKTQYF.

The chain is built from TRBV10-3 and TRBJ2-7; D gene ambiguous. The CDR3 is 13 residues long. Trimming removed 0 bases at V and 2 bases at J, with 5 bases between. The germline V gene encodes CDR1 ENHRY and CDR2 SYGVKD. CDR3 amino acids: CAISESRPYEQYF. The CDR3 bases are TGTGCCATCAGTGAGTCCAGGCCCTACGAGCAGTACTTC.

The chain couples TRBV12-5 to TRBJ2-1; 7 bases are a match to TRBD1. CDR1 and CDR2 from the germline V gene are LGHNT and FRNRAP. V shed 1 base, J shed 4 bases, and the junction held 7 bases outside the gene matches. The CDR3 is 16 residues long. The CDR3 region has the DNA TGTGCTAGTGGTTTGGGTATGGGACAGAGTTACAATGAGCAGTTCTTC. Residues: CASGLGMGQSYNEQFF.

The V and J genes are TRBV9 and TRBJ1-1; D is perhaps TRBD1 (5 bases). The CDR3 has 18 amino acids. Looked up from germline, CDR1 is SGDLS and CDR2 is YYNGEE. Between the trimmed V and J ends, which lost 0 bases and 1 base, there was a span of 19 bases. CDR3 bases: TGTGCCAGCAGCGTAGAAGGTGGGTCTCTGGGGCAGAACACTGAAGCTTTCTTT. Translation gives CASSVEGGSLGQNTEAFF.

This chain uses TRBV5-6 with TRBJ2-3; D is unclear. Germline CDR1 SGHDT, CDR2 YYEEEE. V was shortened by 1 base and J by 2 bases, with 8 bases between the two germline ends. The length of the CDR3 is 14 residues. The CDR3 DNA sequence: TGTGCCAGCAGCTTGATCGAGGCCACAGATACGCAGTATTTT. Translated: CASSLIEATDTQYF.

This clone was detected once. The chain employs TRBV28 and TRBJ2-7; the D is unclear. The CDR3 is 12 residues long. The V gene lost 8 bases and the J gene lost 9 bases, with 17 bases spanning the gap. Germline V CDR1 and CDR2: MDHEN, SYDVKM. CDR3 in amino acids: CASPSRRWGQYF. DNA of the CDR3: TGTGCCAGCCCATCGCGTCGTTGGGGGCAGTACTTC.

The chain recombines TRBV7-2 with TRBJ2-5; 9 bases are shared with TRBD1. The trim removed 1 base at V and 2 bases at J, leaving 5 bases unmatched. The CDR3 is 16 residues long. The germline V gene encodes CDR1 SGHTA and CDR2 FQGNSA. In DNA form, the CDR3 reads TGTGCCAGCAGCTTAGACTCCGGGACAGGGCAAGAGACCCAGTACTTC. Its protein product is CASSLDSGTGQETQYF.

The chain uses TRBV27 and TRBJ2-3; D gene ambiguous. This CDR3 comprises 14 residues. The germline V and J ends were trimmed by 5 bases and 0 bases, with 9 bases remaining between them. Germline V gene lookup returns CDR1 MNHEY and CDR2 SMNVEV (reference sequence). The CDR3 DNA reads as TGTGCCAGCAGTCCGTTGTTTAGCACAGATACGCAGTATTTT. Translation gives CASSPLFSTDTQYF.

The rearrangement links TRBV10-2 to TRBJ2-1; D gene unclear. This CDR3 region has 12 residues. Looked up from germline, CDR1 is WSHSY and CDR2 is SAAADI. Trimming cost V 2 bases and J 10 bases, with 9 bases left between them. The CDR3 nucleotides are TGCGCCAGCAGTGAGAGTCCCTTGGAGCAGTTCTTC. The encoded protein is CASSESPLEQFF.

This rearrangement joins TRBV6-1 to TRBJ2-3; 9 nucleotides agree with TRBD1. Trimming at V came to 4 bases and at J to 6 bases, leaving 17 bases not matched to a gene. This CDR3 comprises 18 residues. CDR1 is MNHNS, CDR2 SASEGT, per germline. Written as DNA, the CDR3 is TGTGCCAGCAGTGTAAAAGCCGGGACAGGGACCTCTTTGGATACGCAGTATTTT. It specifies CASSVKAGTGTSLDTQYF.

This clone was observed a few times. The chain employs TRBV4-3 and TRBJ2-1; a weak D match, TRBD2 (6 bases). CDR1 LGHNA and CDR2 YSLEER come from the germline V gene. The CDR3 is made up of 13 amino acids. Trimming removed 1 base from V and 10 bases from J, with 11 bases in between. In DNA form, the CDR3 reads TGCGCCAGCAGCCAAGGACTAGTTGGCGAGCAGTTCTTC. Protein sequence: CASSQGLVGEQFF.

A note on this clone: Other DNA sequences of this sample code for an identical CDR3. The V call is TRBV27, the J call TRBJ2-7; tentative D call: TRBD1 (6 bases). The germline gives CDR1 MNHEY, CDR2 SMNVEV (reference sequence). This CDR3 region has 13 residues. Trimming removed 4 bases from V and 0 bases from J, with 7 bases in between. This chain's CDR3 is CASSWDTSYEQYF. The CDR3 DNA is TGTGCCAGCAGTTGGGACACCTCCTACGAGCAGTACTTC.

CDR3 DNA sequence: TGCGCCAGCAGCCCGACTTCGGCACAGGGGATAAATCAGCCCCAGCATTTT. It encodes CASSPTSAQGINQPQHF. The rearrangement links TRBV4-1 to TRBJ1-5; 7 positions agree with TRBD1. The V gene's germline CDR1 is MGHRA and CDR2 YSYEKL. V was clipped by 4 bases and J by 4 bases; unmatched bases: 13. CDR3 length equals 17 residues.

The rearrangement links TRBV11-2 to TRBJ1-2, with D perhaps matching TRBD1 (6 bases). The CDR3 length is 15 residues. Germline V lookup: CDR1 SGHAT, CDR2 FQNNGV. Trimming shortened V by 2 bases and J by 7 bases, and 17 bases separated the two germline ends. The CDR3 loop is CASSLSWTVHRGYTF. The CDR3 DNA reads as TGTGCCAGCAGCTTATCTTGGACAGTCCACCGTGGCTACACCTTC.

On this clone itself: The same CDR3 also results from other DNA sequences found in this sample. This chain uses TRBV2 with TRBJ2-7; perhaps TRBD2 as D (6 bases). CDR1 is SNHLY, CDR2 FYNNEI, per germline. Trimming shortened V by 8 bases and J by 6 bases, and 8 bases separated the two germline ends. The CDR3 totals 10 residues. CDR3 in DNA: TGTGCCAGCCGGGGGAGCGAGCAGTACTTC. Translated: CASRGSEQYF.

This chain connects TRBV5-1 to TRBJ2-2; D uncertain. Trimming removed 2 bases at V and 3 bases at J, with 5 bases between. Germline CDR1 and CDR2: SGHRS and YFSETQ. This CDR3 comprises 13 residues. The CDR3 DNA is TGCGCCAGCAGCTTAACATACACCGGGGAGCTGTTTTTT. Translating gives CASSLTYTGELFF.

The chain recombines TRBV7-6 with TRBJ2-3, with a tentative D call TRBD2 (6 bases). CDR1 SGHVS and CDR2 FNYEAQ come from the germline V gene. The CDR3 consists of 15 residues. Trimming stripped 0 bases from V and 2 bases from J, with 9 bases between. CDR3 DNA sequence: TGTGCCAGCAGCTTAGCGGGAGGTGACACAGATACGCAGTATTTT. As protein: CASSLAGGDTDTQYF.

The V gene is TRBV9, the J gene TRBJ2-1; D might be TRBD1 (5 bases). The CDR3 is made up of 15 amino acids. CDR1 SGDLS and CDR2 YYNGEE come from the germline V gene. V was shortened by 0 bases and J by 8 bases, with 15 bases between the two germline ends. Written as DNA, the CDR3 is TGTGCCAGCAGCGTAGGAAAGATCCTCAGGGATGAGCAGTTCTTC. Protein: CASSVGKILRDEQFF.

The chain combines TRBV7-9 with TRBJ1-1, with D perhaps matching TRBD1 (5 bases). The V end lost 1 base, the J end lost 2 bases, and 14 bases lay between the germline ends. Germline assignment: CDR1 SEHNR and CDR2 FQNEAQ (reference sequence). The CDR3 length is 16 residues. The CDR3 spells CASSLDIGVLNTEAFF. The CDR3 nucleotides are TGTGCCAGCAGCTTAGATATAGGGGTACTAAACACTGAAGCTTTCTTT. Filled out from reference TRBV7-9 and TRBJ1-1, the complete variable domain reads DTGVSQNPRHKITKRGQNVTFRCDPISEHNRLYWYRQTLGQGPEFLTYFQNEAQLEKSRLLSDRFSAERPKGSFSTLEIQRTEQGDSAMYLCASSLDIGVLNTEAFFGQGTRLTVV.

This clone was recorded only once. V gene TRBV11-3 combines with J gene TRBJ2-1; D perhaps matches TRBD1 (5 bases). The germline V and J ends were trimmed by 1 base and 8 bases, with 9 bases remaining between them. There are 13 residues in the CDR3. In germline, CDR1 is SGHNT, CDR2 YENEEA. The CDR3 is CASSLAWGHEQFF. In DNA form, the CDR3 reads TGTGCCAGCAGCTTAGCCTGGGGCCATGAGCAGTTCTTC.